A selection of T cell receptor beta chains follows, all from one sample in a study of CD8 T cells in Susac syndrome. TCRdb called the immunoSEQ multiplex PCR reads again in MiXCR, with one record for every CDR3 protein. This table has about 160,000 distinct CDR3 sequences, approximately 90% appearing once. Sequenced sample: CD4+ T cells from PBMCs. The origin of the receptors is a human donor in good health. CDR3s include the opening cysteine and the closing phenylalanine or tryptophan. A D gene is named only where the DNA matches it firmly. Size is omitted from some rows. Given values are once, few, many or a class for expanded clones.

D,size,V,J,DNA,CDR3
-,-,TRBV5-1,TRBJ2-6,TGCGCCAGTACTTTCTCTGGGGCCAACGTCCTGACTTTC,CASTFSGANVLTF
-,-,TRBV3-1,TRBJ2-7,TGTGCCAGCAGCCAAGGCCTGACCCTATCAGAGCAGTACTTC,CASSQGLTLSEQYF
-,-,TRBV12-3/TRBV12-4,TRBJ2-7,TGTGCCAGCAGTTCGAGGGCTTTAGGGGACGAGCAGTACTTC,CASSSRALGDEQYF
-,-,TRBV20-1,TRBJ2-5,TGCAGTGCTTTAAGGGACATCTACCAAGAGACCCAGTACTTC,CSALRDIYQETQYF
TRBD1,once,TRBV18,TRBJ1-1,TGTGCCAGCTCACCAAAACAGTTAAGACAGGGGGCCGTTTTTGAAGCTTTCTTT,CASSPKQLRQGAVFEAFF
-,-,TRBV7-9,TRBJ1-3,TGTGCCAGCAGCTTTACAGCCACTGGAAACACCATATATTTT,CASSFTATGNTIYF
-,-,TRBV7-2,TRBJ1-2,TGTGCCAGCAGCATCTCGACCTGGGGCGGCTATGGCTACACCTTC,CASSISTWGGYGYTF
TRBD1,-,TRBV28,TRBJ1-5,TGTGCCAGCAGCCTGACAGGGGGCAGGCAGCCCCAGCATTTT,CASSLTGGRQPQHF
-,-,TRBV7-2,TRBJ1-4,TGTGCCAGCAGCGCCCGGACAGCTTCTAATGAAAAACTGTTTTTT,CASSARTASNEKLFF
-,-,TRBV4-1,TRBJ1-3,TGCGCCAGCAGCACACACGGCTCTGGAAACACCATATATTTT,CASSTHGSGNTIYF
-,once,TRBV20-1,TRBJ2-1,TGCAGTGCTAGAGGAGATCTCAGTGAGCAGTTCTTC,CSARGDLSEQFF
-,once,TRBV7-9,TRBJ1-4,TGTGCCAGCACCCTAGGAGAAAAACTGTTTTTT,CASTLGEKLFF
TRBD1,-,TRBV6-1,TRBJ1-2,TGTGCCAGCAGACCTAGGACAGGGGATGGCTACACCTTC,CASRPRTGDGYTF
TRBD1,-,TRBV24-1,TRBJ2-5,TGTGCCACCAGCACAGGGGCAGGAGAGACCCAGTACTTC,CATSTGAGETQYF
TRBD2,-,TRBV11-2,TRBJ2-3,TGTGCCAGCAGCGGCCGTGGACTAGCGGTCCTCAGCACAGATACGCAGTATTTT,CASSGRGLAVLSTDTQYF
-,-,TRBV20-1,TRBJ1-5,TGCAGTGCTAAAGGCGGAGGAACCCGCATCAATCAGCCCCAGCATTTT,CSAKGGGTRINQPQHF
TRBD1,-,TRBV13,TRBJ1-4,TGTGCCAGCAGCTCCACAGGGGGCGTAACTAATGAAAAACTGTTTTTT,CASSSTGGVTNEKLFF